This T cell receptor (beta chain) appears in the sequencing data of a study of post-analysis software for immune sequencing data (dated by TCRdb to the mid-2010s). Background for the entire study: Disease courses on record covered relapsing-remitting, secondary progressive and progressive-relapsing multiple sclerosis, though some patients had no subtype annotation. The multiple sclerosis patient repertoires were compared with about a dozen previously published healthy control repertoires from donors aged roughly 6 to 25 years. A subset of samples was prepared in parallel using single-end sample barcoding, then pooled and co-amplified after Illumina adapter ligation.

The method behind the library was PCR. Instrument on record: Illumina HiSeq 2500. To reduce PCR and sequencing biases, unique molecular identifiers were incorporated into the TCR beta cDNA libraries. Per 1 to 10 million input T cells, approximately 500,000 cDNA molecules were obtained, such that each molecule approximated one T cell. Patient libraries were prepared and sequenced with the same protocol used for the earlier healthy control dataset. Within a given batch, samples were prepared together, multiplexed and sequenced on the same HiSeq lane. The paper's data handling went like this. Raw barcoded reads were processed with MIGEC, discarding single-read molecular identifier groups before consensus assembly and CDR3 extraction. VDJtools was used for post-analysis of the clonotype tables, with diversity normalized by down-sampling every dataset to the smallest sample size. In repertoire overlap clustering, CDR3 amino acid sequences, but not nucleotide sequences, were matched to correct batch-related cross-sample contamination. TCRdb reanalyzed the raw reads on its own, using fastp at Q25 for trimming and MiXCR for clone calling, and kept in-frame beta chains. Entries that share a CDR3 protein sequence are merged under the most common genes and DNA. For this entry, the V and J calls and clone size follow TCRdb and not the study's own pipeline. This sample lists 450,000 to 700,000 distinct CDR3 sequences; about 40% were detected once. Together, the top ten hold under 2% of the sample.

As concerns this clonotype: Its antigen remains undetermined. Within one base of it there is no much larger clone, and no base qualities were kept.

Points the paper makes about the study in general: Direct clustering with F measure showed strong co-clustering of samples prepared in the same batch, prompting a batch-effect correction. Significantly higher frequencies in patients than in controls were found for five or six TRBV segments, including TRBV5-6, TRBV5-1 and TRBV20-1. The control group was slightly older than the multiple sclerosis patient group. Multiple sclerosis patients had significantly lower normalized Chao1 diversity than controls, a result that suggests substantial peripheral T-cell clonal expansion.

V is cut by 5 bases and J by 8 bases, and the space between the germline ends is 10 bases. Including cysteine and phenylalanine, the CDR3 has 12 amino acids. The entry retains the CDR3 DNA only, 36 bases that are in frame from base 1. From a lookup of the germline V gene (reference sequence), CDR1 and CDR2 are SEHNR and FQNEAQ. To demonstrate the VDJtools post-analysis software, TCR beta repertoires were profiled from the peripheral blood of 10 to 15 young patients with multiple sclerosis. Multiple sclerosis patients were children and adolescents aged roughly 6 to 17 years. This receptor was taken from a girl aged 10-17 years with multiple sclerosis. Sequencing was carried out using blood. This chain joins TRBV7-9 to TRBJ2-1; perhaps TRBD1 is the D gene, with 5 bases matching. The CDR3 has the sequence CASSPGFHEQFF. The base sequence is TGTGCCAGCAGCCCAGGGTTTCATGAGCAGTTCTTC. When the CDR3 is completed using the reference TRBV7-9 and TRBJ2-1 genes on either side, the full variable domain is DTGVSQNPRHKITKRGQNVTFRCDPISEHNRLYWYRQTLGQGPEFLTYFQNEAQLEKSRLLSDRFSAERPKGSFSTLEIQRTEQGDSAMYLCASSPGFHEQFFGPGTRLTVL.